The sample holds a few counts of the clone carrying this T cell receptor beta chain. Antigen specificity is unknown. Unique molecular identifiers featured in each of the TCR beta cDNA libraries. T cells numbering roughly 0.85 to 10 million gave rise to 400,000 to 550,000 cDNA molecules. TCRdb reprocessed the PCR reads via MiXCR and lists one record per CDR3 protein. Of approximately 400,000 distinct CDR3 sequences detected, about a third appear once; the ten largest clones hold 13%. The data were obtained in a study of post-analysis software for immune sequencing data. Study overall: Both relapsing-remitting and secondary progressive multiple sclerosis featured among the disease courses, as did progressive-relapsing multiple sclerosis. Study conclusions and caveats: The authors found that F measure strongly co-clustered same-batch samples. A significant reduction in normalized Chao1 diversity was observed in multiple sclerosis patients versus controls.

The sample consisted of blood. The clonotype was recovered from a girl under 18 with multiple sclerosis.

The CDR3 DNA reads as TGTGCCAGCAGCTTACATGGAGGTTCGAGGGATGAAAAACTGTTTTTT. It yields the protein CASSLHGGSRDEKLFF. The chain links TRBV7-9 to TRBJ1-4; D is uncertain. CDR1 is SEHNR and CDR2 is FQNEAQ in the germline V gene (reference sequence). This CDR3 has 16 residues. V was pared by 2 bases and J by 6 bases, with 16 bases between.